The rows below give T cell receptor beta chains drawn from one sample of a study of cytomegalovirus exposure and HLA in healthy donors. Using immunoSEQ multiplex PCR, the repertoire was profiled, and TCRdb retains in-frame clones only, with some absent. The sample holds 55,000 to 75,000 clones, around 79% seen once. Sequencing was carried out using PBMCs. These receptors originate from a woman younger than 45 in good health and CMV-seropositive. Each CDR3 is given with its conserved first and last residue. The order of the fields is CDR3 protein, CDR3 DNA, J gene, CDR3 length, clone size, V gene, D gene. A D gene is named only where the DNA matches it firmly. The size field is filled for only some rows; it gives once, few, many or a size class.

CDR3 protein: CASSRGNTEAFF; CDR3 DNA: TGTGCCAGCAGTCGAGGGAACACTGAAGCTTTCTTT; J gene: TRBJ1-1; CDR3 length: 12; clone size: few; V gene: TRBV6-5; D gene: NA
CDR3 protein: CASNGLLWNTEAFF; CDR3 DNA: TGTGCCAGCAACGGACTTCTGTGGAACACTGAAGCTTTCTTT; J gene: TRBJ1-1; CDR3 length: 14; clone size: NA; V gene: TRBV11-2; D gene: NA
CDR3 protein: CASRAQLAGVGEQYF; CDR3 DNA: TGTGCCAGCAGAGCCCAACTAGCGGGAGTCGGCGAGCAGTACTTC; J gene: TRBJ2-7; CDR3 length: 15; clone size: NA; V gene: TRBV6-1; D gene: TRBD2
CDR3 protein: CASSYLASSYNEQFF; CDR3 DNA: TGCGCCAGCAGCTATCTAGCTAGCTCCTACAATGAGCAGTTCTTC; J gene: TRBJ2-1; CDR3 length: 15; clone size: NA; V gene: TRBV10-2; D gene: NA
CDR3 protein: CSALGSGSYQDDEQFF; CDR3 DNA: TGCAGCGCCCTGGGGAGCGGGAGTTACCAGGACGATGAGCAGTTCTTC; J gene: TRBJ2-1; CDR3 length: 16; clone size: NA; V gene: TRBV29-1; D gene: TRBD2
CDR3 protein: CASSKGGTGTTYEQYF; CDR3 DNA: TGTGCCAGCAGCAAGGGGGGGACAGGGACCACCTACGAGCAGTACTTC; J gene: TRBJ2-7; CDR3 length: 16; clone size: NA; V gene: TRBV21-1; D gene: NA
CDR3 protein: CASMTGTSDTGELFF; CDR3 DNA: TGTGCCAGCATGACCGGGACTAGCGACACCGGGGAGCTGTTTTTT; J gene: TRBJ2-2; CDR3 length: 15; clone size: few; V gene: TRBV28; D gene: TRBD2
CDR3 protein: CASRKRLTEAGELFF; CDR3 DNA: TGTGCCAGCAGGAAGCGCTTGACTGAAGCCGGGGAGCTGTTTTTT; J gene: TRBJ2-2; CDR3 length: 15; clone size: NA; V gene: TRBV7-6; D gene: NA
CDR3 protein: CASSVEGIAPDEQFF; CDR3 DNA: TGTGCCAGCAGCGTAGAAGGGATAGCGCCTGATGAGCAGTTCTTC; J gene: TRBJ2-1; CDR3 length: 15; clone size: NA; V gene: TRBV9; D gene: NA
CDR3 protein: CASSLYFPSNQPQHF; CDR3 DNA: TGTGCCAGCAGCTTGTACTTTCCCAGCAATCAGCCCCAGCATTTT; J gene: TRBJ1-5; CDR3 length: 15; clone size: NA; V gene: TRBV5-8; D gene: NA
CDR3 protein: CASSQALTGISNQPQHF; CDR3 DNA: TGCGCCAGCAGCCAAGCCCTCACAGGGATCAGCAATCAGCCCCAGCATTTT; J gene: TRBJ1-5; CDR3 length: 17; clone size: few; V gene: TRBV4-1; D gene: NA
CDR3 protein: CASGIGQGKNIQYF; CDR3 DNA: TGTGCCAGCGGGATTGGACAGGGGAAAAACATTCAGTACTTC; J gene: TRBJ2-4; CDR3 length: 14; clone size: NA; V gene: TRBV2; D gene: TRBD1
CDR3 protein: CASSSRTGRGYNEQFF; CDR3 DNA: TGTGCCAGCAGTTCCAGAACAGGTAGGGGGTACAATGAGCAGTTCTTC; J gene: TRBJ2-1; CDR3 length: 16; clone size: NA; V gene: TRBV7-2; D gene: NA
CDR3 protein: CAWSGPGLAPDEQFF; CDR3 DNA: TGTGCCTGGAGCGGGCCGGGACTCGCACCGGATGAGCAGTTCTTC; J gene: TRBJ2-1; CDR3 length: 15; clone size: NA; V gene: TRBV30; D gene: NA
CDR3 protein: CASSQATSGRAGRANVLTF; CDR3 DNA: TGTGCCAGCAGCCAAGCGACTAGCGGGAGGGCCGGTAGGGCCAACGTCCTGACTTTC; J gene: TRBJ2-6; CDR3 length: 19; clone size: NA; V gene: TRBV14; D gene: TRBD2
CDR3 protein: CASSVSPPKSGRMNTGELFF; CDR3 DNA: TGTGCCAGCAGCGTATCCCCTCCCAAAAGCGGGAGGATGAACACCGGGGAGCTGTTTTTT; J gene: TRBJ2-2; CDR3 length: 20; clone size: NA; V gene: TRBV9; D gene: TRBD2
CDR3 protein: CASSLRETGELFF; CDR3 DNA: TGTGCCAGCAGCTTGAGGGAGACCGGGGAGCTGTTTTTT; J gene: TRBJ2-2; CDR3 length: 13; clone size: NA; V gene: TRBV5-6; D gene: NA
CDR3 protein: CASNPSLPLNEQFF; CDR3 DNA: TGTGCCAGCAACCCAAGCCTACCCCTCAATGAGCAGTTCTTC; J gene: TRBJ2-1; CDR3 length: 14; clone size: NA; V gene: TRBV7-2; D gene: NA
CDR3 protein: CASSLDGLAWDTQYF; CDR3 DNA: TGCGCCAGCAGCTTGGATGGACTAGCGTGGGATACGCAGTATTTT; J gene: TRBJ2-3; CDR3 length: 15; clone size: few; V gene: TRBV5-1; D gene: TRBD2
CDR3 protein: CASSDVRAGELFF; CDR3 DNA: TGCGCCAGCAGTGATGTTAGAGCCGGGGAGCTGTTTTTT; J gene: TRBJ2-2; CDR3 length: 13; clone size: NA; V gene: TRBV10-1; D gene: NA
CDR3 protein: CASSSLGPGANVLTF; CDR3 DNA: TGTGCCAGCAGCTCCCTGGGCCCTGGGGCCAACGTCCTGACTTTC; J gene: TRBJ2-6; CDR3 length: 15; clone size: NA; V gene: TRBV9; D gene: NA
CDR3 protein: CASSLFRLAGGVTEQFF; CDR3 DNA: TGTGCCAGCAGTTTATTCCGACTAGCGGGAGGGGTCACTGAGCAGTTCTTC; J gene: TRBJ2-1; CDR3 length: 17; clone size: NA; V gene: TRBV28; D gene: TRBD2
CDR3 protein: CAAKTPSQGEQYF; CDR3 DNA: TGTGCCGCCAAGACTCCTTCCCAAGGTGAGCAGTACTTC; J gene: TRBJ2-7; CDR3 length: 13; clone size: NA; V gene: TRBV10-3; D gene: NA
CDR3 protein: CASSRDTNTGELFF; CDR3 DNA: TGTGCCAGCAGCCGGGACACGAACACCGGGGAGCTGTTTTTT; J gene: TRBJ2-2; CDR3 length: 14; clone size: few; V gene: TRBV6-6; D gene: NA
CDR3 protein: CASSSQGPYEQYF; CDR3 DNA: TGTGCCAGCAGCTCACAGGGACCCTACGAGCAGTACTTC; J gene: TRBJ2-7; CDR3 length: 13; clone size: NA; V gene: TRBV5-6; D gene: NA
CDR3 protein: CASSIFRGANEQYF; CDR3 DNA: TGTGCCAGTAGTATATTCCGGGGGGCGAACGAGCAGTACTTC; J gene: TRBJ2-7; CDR3 length: 14; clone size: NA; V gene: TRBV19; D gene: NA
CDR3 protein: CASSQLQGARGMETQYF; CDR3 DNA: TGTGCCAGCAGCCAACTGCAGGGGGCGCGCGGTATGGAGACCCAGTACTTC; J gene: TRBJ2-5; CDR3 length: 17; clone size: NA; V gene: TRBV4-2; D gene: TRBD1
CDR3 protein: CAWTGTGKGSGANVLTF; CDR3 DNA: TGTGCCTGGACCGGGACAGGGAAAGGTTCTGGGGCCAACGTCCTGACTTTC; J gene: TRBJ2-6; CDR3 length: 17; clone size: NA; V gene: TRBV30; D gene: TRBD1
CDR3 protein: CASSEADGGGRETQYF; CDR3 DNA: TGTGCCAGCAGTGAAGCGGATGGCGGGGGGAGGGAGACCCAGTACTTC; J gene: TRBJ2-5; CDR3 length: 16; clone size: NA; V gene: TRBV6-1; D gene: TRBD2
CDR3 protein: CASSLFDNEQFF; CDR3 DNA: TGTGCCAGCAGTTTATTCGACAATGAGCAGTTCTTC; J gene: TRBJ2-1; CDR3 length: 12; clone size: NA; V gene: TRBV28; D gene: NA
CDR3 protein: CASSSGLAGVAQYF; CDR3 DNA: TGTGCCAGCAGTTCGGGACTAGCGGGAGTCGCGCAGTACTTC; J gene: TRBJ2-7; CDR3 length: 14; clone size: NA; V gene: TRBV6-5; D gene: TRBD2
CDR3 protein: CASSLDRGWGGRNSYEQYF; CDR3 DNA: TGTGCCAGCAGCTTAGATCGGGGTTGGGGCGGGAGGAACTCCTACGAGCAGTACTTC; J gene: TRBJ2-7; CDR3 length: 19; clone size: few; V gene: TRBV11-3; D gene: TRBD2
CDR3 protein: CASSLPRSGSTDTQYF; CDR3 DNA: TGTGCCAGCAGCTTGCCCCGTAGCGGGAGCACAGATACGCAGTATTTT; J gene: TRBJ2-3; CDR3 length: 16; clone size: NA; V gene: TRBV5-6; D gene: TRBD2
CDR3 protein: CASIDRGNYGYTF; CDR3 DNA: TGTGCCAGTATTGACAGGGGGAACTATGGCTACACCTTC; J gene: TRBJ1-2; CDR3 length: 13; clone size: NA; V gene: TRBV19; D gene: TRBD1
CDR3 protein: CASSDDKRNQPQHF; CDR3 DNA: TGTGCCAGCAGTGACGACAAGCGCAATCAGCCCCAGCATTTT; J gene: TRBJ1-5; CDR3 length: 14; clone size: NA; V gene: TRBV6-1; D gene: NA
CDR3 protein: CASSPRAGLLWTGELFF; CDR3 DNA: TGTGCCAGCAGCCCCCGAGCGGGGCTACTTTGGACCGGGGAGCTGTTTTTT; J gene: TRBJ2-2; CDR3 length: 17; clone size: once; V gene: TRBV27; D gene: TRBD2
CDR3 protein: CASRHGGGTEAFF; CDR3 DNA: TGTGCCAGCAGACACGGGGGGGGTACTGAAGCTTTCTTT; J gene: TRBJ1-1; CDR3 length: 13; clone size: NA; V gene: TRBV27; D gene: NA
CDR3 protein: CASSRGNTGELFF; CDR3 DNA: TGTGCCAGCAGTAGGGGGAACACCGGGGAGCTGTTTTTT; J gene: TRBJ2-2; CDR3 length: 13; clone size: NA; V gene: TRBV5-4; D gene: NA
CDR3 protein: CASSSAPFTSGRAPYEQYF; CDR3 DNA: TGTGCCAGCAGTTCCGCACCCTTCACTAGCGGGAGGGCCCCCTACGAGCAGTACTTC; J gene: TRBJ2-7; CDR3 length: 19; clone size: NA; V gene: TRBV6-7; D gene: TRBD2
CDR3 protein: CASSWGTSGEQFF; CDR3 DNA: TGTGCCAGCAGCTGGGGGACTAGCGGCGAGCAGTTCTTC; J gene: TRBJ2-1; CDR3 length: 13; clone size: medium-sized; V gene: TRBV28; D gene: TRBD2
CDR3 protein: CASSSTGLDYGYTF; CDR3 DNA: TGTGCCAGCAGCTCAACAGGGCTGGACTATGGCTACACCTTC; J gene: TRBJ1-2; CDR3 length: 14; clone size: NA; V gene: TRBV5-6; D gene: NA